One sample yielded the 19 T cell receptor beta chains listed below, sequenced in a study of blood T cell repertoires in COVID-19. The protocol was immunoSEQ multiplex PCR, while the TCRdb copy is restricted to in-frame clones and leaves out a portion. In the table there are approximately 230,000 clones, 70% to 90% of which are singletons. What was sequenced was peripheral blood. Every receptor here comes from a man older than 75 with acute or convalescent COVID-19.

CDR3 protein: CASSIKGLAVQETQYF. CDR3 DNA: TGTGCCAGCAGCATCAAGGGACTAGCGGTCCAAGAGACCCAGTACTTC. The chain joins TRBV11-2 to TRBJ2-5, with 11 bases fitting TRBD2. From germline, CDR1 is SGHAT and CDR2 FQNNGV. CDR3 length: 16 amino acids. Trimming at V came to 5 bases and at J to 1 base, leaving 6 bases not matched to a gene.

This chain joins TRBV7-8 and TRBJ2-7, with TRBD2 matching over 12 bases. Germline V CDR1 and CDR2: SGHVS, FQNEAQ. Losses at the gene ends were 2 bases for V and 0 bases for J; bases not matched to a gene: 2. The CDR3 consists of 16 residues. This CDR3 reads CASSLRLAGDSYEQYF. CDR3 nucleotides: TGTGCCAGCAGCTTAAGACTAGCGGGGGACTCCTACGAGCAGTACTTC.

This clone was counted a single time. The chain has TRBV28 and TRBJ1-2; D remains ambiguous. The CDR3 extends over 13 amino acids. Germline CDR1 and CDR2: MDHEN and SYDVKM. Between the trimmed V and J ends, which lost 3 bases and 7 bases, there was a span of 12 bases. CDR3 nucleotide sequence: TGTGCCAGCAGTTTCTCACCCGGGAGTGGCTACACCTTC. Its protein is CASSFSPGSGYTF.

The CDR3 nucleotides read TGTGCCAGCAGTCCCTTTCGGAGGGTCTACGAGCAGTACTTC. It translates to CASSPFRRVYEQYF. The gene calls are TRBV27 and TRBJ2-7; D is perhaps TRBD2 (6 bases). The CDR3 contains 14 residues. CDR1 MNHEY and CDR2 SMNVEV come from the germline V gene (reference sequence). V was shortened by 5 bases and J by 3 bases, with 14 bases between the two germline ends.

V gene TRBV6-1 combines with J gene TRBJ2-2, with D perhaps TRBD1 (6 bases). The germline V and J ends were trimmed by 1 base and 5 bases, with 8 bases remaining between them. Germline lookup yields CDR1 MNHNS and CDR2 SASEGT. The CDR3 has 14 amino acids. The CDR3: CASSEDRVTGELFF. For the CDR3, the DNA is TGTGCCAGCAGTGAAGACAGGGTAACCGGGGAGCTGTTTTTT.

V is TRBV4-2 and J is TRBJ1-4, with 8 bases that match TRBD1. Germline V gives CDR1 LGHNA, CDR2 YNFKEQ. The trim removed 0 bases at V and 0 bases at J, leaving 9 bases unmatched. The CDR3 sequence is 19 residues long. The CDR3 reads CASSQEGGTGLATNEKLFF. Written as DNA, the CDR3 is TGTGCCAGCAGCCAAGAAGGTGGGACAGGACTTGCAACTAATGAAAAACTGTTTTTT.

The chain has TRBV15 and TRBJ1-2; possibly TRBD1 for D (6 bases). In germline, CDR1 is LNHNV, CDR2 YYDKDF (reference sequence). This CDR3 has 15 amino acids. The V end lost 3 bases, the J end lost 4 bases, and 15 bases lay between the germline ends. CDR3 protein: CATSSRGGSPYGYTF. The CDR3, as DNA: TGTGCCACCAGCAGCCGGGGGGGCAGTCCCTATGGCTACACCTTC.

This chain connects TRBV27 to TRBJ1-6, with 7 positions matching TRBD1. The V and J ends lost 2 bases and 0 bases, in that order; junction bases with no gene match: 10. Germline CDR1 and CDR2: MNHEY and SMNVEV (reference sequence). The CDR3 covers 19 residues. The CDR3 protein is CASSLKGQQQSSYNSPLHF. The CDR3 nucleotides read TGTGCCAGCAGTTTAAAGGGACAGCAACAAAGCTCCTATAATTCACCCCTCCACTTT.

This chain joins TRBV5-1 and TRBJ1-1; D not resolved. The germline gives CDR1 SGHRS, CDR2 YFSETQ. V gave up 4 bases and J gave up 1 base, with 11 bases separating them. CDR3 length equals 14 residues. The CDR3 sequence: CASSNRDRNTEAFF. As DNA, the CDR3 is TGCGCCAGCAGCAACCGGGATAGGAACACTGAAGCTTTCTTT.

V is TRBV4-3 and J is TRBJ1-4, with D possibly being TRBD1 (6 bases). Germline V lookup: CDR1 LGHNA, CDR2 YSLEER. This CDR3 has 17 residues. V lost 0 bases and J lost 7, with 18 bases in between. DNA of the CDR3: TGCGCCAGCAGCCAAGAAGGGGCAGGGGCCGTAGGTGAAAAACTGTTTTTT. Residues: CASSQEGAGAVGEKLFF.

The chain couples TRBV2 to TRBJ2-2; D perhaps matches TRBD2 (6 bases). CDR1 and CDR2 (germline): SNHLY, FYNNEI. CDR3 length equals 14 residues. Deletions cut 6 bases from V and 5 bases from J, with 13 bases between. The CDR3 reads CASRWGVGTGELFF. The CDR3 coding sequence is TGTGCCAGCAGGTGGGGGGTTGGGACCGGGGAGCTGTTTTTT.

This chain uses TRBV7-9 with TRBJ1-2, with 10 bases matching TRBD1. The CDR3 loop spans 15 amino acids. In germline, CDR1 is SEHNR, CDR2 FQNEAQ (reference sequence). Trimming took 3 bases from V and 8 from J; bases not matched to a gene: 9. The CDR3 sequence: CASSFRGQGIGGYTF. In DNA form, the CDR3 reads TGTGCCAGCAGCTTTAGGGGACAGGGGATTGGAGGCTACACCTTC.

The CDR3 protein is CASSLRLAENQETQYF. The CDR3, as DNA: TGCGCCAGCAGCTTGAGGCTAGCGGAAAACCAAGAGACCCAGTACTTC. The genes are TRBV5-1 and TRBJ2-5; 7 nucleotides agree with TRBD2. The trim removed 1 base at V and 0 bases at J, leaving 6 bases unmatched. CDR1 and CDR2 from the germline V gene are SGHRS and YFSETQ. There are 16 residues in the CDR3.

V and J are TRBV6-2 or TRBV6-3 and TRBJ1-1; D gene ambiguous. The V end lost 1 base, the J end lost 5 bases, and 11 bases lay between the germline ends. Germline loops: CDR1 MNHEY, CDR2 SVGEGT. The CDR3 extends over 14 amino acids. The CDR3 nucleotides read TGTGCCAGCAGTTACTTAGAGACGCGGACTGAAGCTTTCTTT. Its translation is CASSYLETRTEAFF.

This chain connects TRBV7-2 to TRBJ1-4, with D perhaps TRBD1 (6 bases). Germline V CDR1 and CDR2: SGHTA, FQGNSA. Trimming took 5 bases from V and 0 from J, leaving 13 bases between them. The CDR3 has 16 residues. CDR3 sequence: CASSGGGAATNEKLFF. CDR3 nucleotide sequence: TGTGCCAGCAGCGGTGGGGGGGCCGCAACTAATGAAAAACTGTTTTTT.

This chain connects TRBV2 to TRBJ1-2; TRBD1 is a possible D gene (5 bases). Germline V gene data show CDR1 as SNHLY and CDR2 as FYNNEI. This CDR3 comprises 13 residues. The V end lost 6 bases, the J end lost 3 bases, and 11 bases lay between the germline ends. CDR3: CASRGQTDYGYTF. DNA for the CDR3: TGTGCCAGCAGGGGTCAGACAGACTATGGCTACACCTTC.

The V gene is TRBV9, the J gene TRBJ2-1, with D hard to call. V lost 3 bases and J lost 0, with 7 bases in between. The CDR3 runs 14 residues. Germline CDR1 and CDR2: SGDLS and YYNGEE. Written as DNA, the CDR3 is TGTGCCAGCAGCGCCACTGGCTCCTACAATGAGCAGTTCTTC. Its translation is CASSATGSYNEQFF.

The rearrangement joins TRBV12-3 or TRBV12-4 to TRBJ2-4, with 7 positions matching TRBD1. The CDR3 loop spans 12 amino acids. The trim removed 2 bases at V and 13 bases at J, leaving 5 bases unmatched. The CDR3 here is CASSLIGGGQYF. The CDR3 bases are TGTGCCAGCAGTTTAATAGGGGGCGGACAGTACTTC.

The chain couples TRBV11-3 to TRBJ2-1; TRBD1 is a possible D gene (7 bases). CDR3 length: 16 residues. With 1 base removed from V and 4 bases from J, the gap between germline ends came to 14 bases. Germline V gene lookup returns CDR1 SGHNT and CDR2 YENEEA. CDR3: CASSLGLGGFYNEQFF. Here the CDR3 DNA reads TGTGCCAGCAGCTTAGGACTAGGGGGCTTTTACAATGAGCAGTTCTTC.